This TCR beta chain stems from a study of a mutant IDH1 vaccine in newly diagnosed glioma (dated by TCRdb to the early 2020s). Regarding the research as a whole: Of the 32 patients who were treated, around 60% were male and about 40% were female, and the mean age was approximately 40 years. Prior to enrollment, standard therapy consisting of radiotherapy alone, temozolomide alone, or radiochemotherapy with temozolomide had been administered to patients, with the combination being received by most patients. Six visits were used for peripheral blood collection: V03 (baseline), V05, V07, V10, V12 and V13. Longitudinal TCRB deep sequencing was done for 25 to 30 treated patients, wherever samples were available for exploratory analyses.

Reading the label with the study, this specimen's time point is: baseline, week 1 (first vaccination visit). Taken with the paper, the label for treatment or condition translates to: pre-vaccination baseline after standard-of-care therapy. Newly diagnosed WHO grade 3 or 4 IDH1-mutant astrocytomas showing loss of nuclear ATRX were present in the donors. The samples were drawn from NOA16, a multicentre, single-arm, open-label phase I trial in Germany that tested a mutant IDH1 peptide vaccine in humans for the first time. Blood drawn at visit V03 was used as the baseline sample for immunogenicity testing. Genomic DNA for TCRB sequencing was extracted from EDTA blood using the DNeasy Blood and Tissue Kit. Library creation used the immunoSEQ multiplex PCR assay. Rearranged TCR beta chain sequences were amplified using the hsTCRB Kit according to the manufacturer's protocol. TCRB libraries were sequenced on an Illumina MiSeq. Regarding the original processing steps: The proprietary platform of the kit vendor was used for demultiplexing, trimming and gene mapping. Here the immuneACCESS table is served through TCRdb, limited to in-frame sequences with V and J called. Missing clones are a known gap in these copies; in checked studies unresolved V genes cover under half, and the rest lacks a known reason. D and trimming were read from the DNA, whereas the V and J calls and clone size are those reported in that table. The sample profile shows about 27,000 clones; 93% of them were found once. The ten biggest clones cover around 1.2% of the sample.

Notes on this clone: Its antigen is still unknown. It has no much larger one-base neighbor in the sample; base qualities were not kept.

The CDR3 goes from the cysteine to the phenylalanine over 15 residues. Only the CDR3 part of the read is kept: 45 bases, read in frame from the first base. For CDR1 and CDR2, the germline V gene lists KGHSH and LQKENI. Trimming takes 8 bases off V and 4 bases off J; junction bases not matched to a gene: 14. Summary of the overall study and its limitations: Changes in the top peripheral T cell clonotypes picked up by TCRB sequencing did not appear to be linked to pseudoprogression. According to the authors, sample limitations meant that analyses of patient blood samples could not be reproduced. PBMC samples for TCRB deep sequencing were selected based on availability. Immune responses induced by the vaccine were seen in 90% to 95% of patients across multiple MHC alleles.

Here the sequenced sample was PBMCs, taken from a glioma patient treated with radiotherapy, temozolomide or both. The receptor comes from a man aged 35 to 55 with glioma. This chain joins TRBV18 to TRBJ2-7, and TRBD2 matches 7 of the central bases. CDR3 reads: CASRLSTSDTYEQYF. The sequence in DNA is TGTGCCAGCCGTTTGTCCACTAGCGATACTTACGAGCAGTACTTC.